Listed below are T cell receptor beta chains from one sample, sequenced in a study of vaccination effects on CD4 cells after COVID-19. For these TCRs, the target antigens are not known. Profiled with immunoSEQ multiplex PCR; TCRdb holds only in-frame clones, not every one. The sample lists about 66,000 clones, 65% to 80% occurring once. The starting material was CD4+ T cells from PBMCs cultured without peptide, obtained after COVID-19 vaccination. These TCRs come from a human donor who received a COVID-19 vaccine. Both conserved end residues are part of each CDR3. A D gene is named only where the DNA matches it firmly. Size tells how often a clone was seen (once, few, many) or the class of an expanded clone, and some rows leave it out.

>TRBJ2-5|TRBD1|.|TRBV7-8
CASSSTGPETQYF
TGTGCCAGCAGCTCGACAGGGCCAGAGACCCAGTACTTC
>TRBJ1-1|TRBD1|.|TRBV11-2
CASSSGQGAVGNTEAFF
TGTGCCAGCAGCTCCGGACAGGGGGCGGTTGGGAACACTGAAGCTTTCTTT
>TRBJ1-2|TRBD1|.|TRBV10-1
CASSAHDRDRGDQGYTF
TGCGCCAGCAGTGCGCACGACCGGGACAGGGGCGATCAGGGCTACACCTTC
>TRBJ2-1|TRBD1|.|TRBV10-2
CACFPGQGNFNEQFF
TGCGCCTGCTTTCCGGGACAGGGTAATTTCAATGAGCAGTTCTTC
>TRBJ1-5|.|.|TRBV6-5
CASSYSIQTEGQPQHF
TGTGCCAGCAGTTACTCGATACAAACGGAGGGACAGCCCCAGCATTTT
>TRBJ2-2|TRBD1|few|TRBV5-1
CASSPTTGGAGELFF
TGCGCCAGCAGCCCTACGACAGGGGGCGCCGGGGAGCTGTTTTTT
>TRBJ2-2|.|few|TRBV10-1
CASSDWAGELFF
TGCGCCAGCAGTGATTGGGCCGGGGAGCTGTTTTTT
>TRBJ2-3|.|.|TRBV6-5
CASSSAVDTQYF
TGTGCCAGCAGTTCAGCGGTAGATACGCAGTATTTT
>TRBJ2-2|TRBD2|.|TRBV5-1
CASSFEAGGTGELFF
TGCGCCAGCAGCTTTGAAGCGGGGGGCACCGGGGAGCTGTTTTTT
>TRBJ1-1|TRBD1|.|TRBV18
CASSLSDRGNTEAFF
TGTGCCAGCTCCCTCTCCGACAGGGGCAACACTGAAGCTTTCTTT
>TRBJ2-3|.|.|TRBV19
CASSIALEGYTQYF
TGTGCCAGTAGTATAGCCTTAGAGGGCTATACGCAGTATTTT
>TRBJ2-6|.|.|TRBV7-3
CASSPSGGPNSGANVLTF
TGTGCCAGCAGCCCTTCGGGTGGGCCCAACTCTGGGGCCAACGTCCTGACTTTC
>TRBJ2-4|TRBD1|once|TRBV24-1
CATSEQQGAWDIQYF
TGTGCCACCAGTGAACAACAGGGGGCCTGGGACATTCAGTACTTC
>TRBJ2-2|.|.|TRBV5-5
CASSLDGGNTGELFF
TGTGCCAGCAGCTTGGATGGTGGTAACACCGGGGAGCTGTTTTTT
>TRBJ2-5|TRBD1|.|TRBV5-1
CASSLAGTGVRETQYF
TGCGCCAGCAGCTTGGCCGGTACAGGGGTTCGAGAGACCCAGTACTTC
>TRBJ1-6|TRBD1|.|TRBV27
CASSLEGTARPLHF
TGTGCCAGCAGTTTAGAGGGGACAGCCAGGCCCCTCCACTTT
>TRBJ2-1|TRBD1|once|TRBV7-2
CASSPGTGGWNEQFF
TGTGCCAGCAGCCCCGGGACAGGGGGTTGGAATGAGCAGTTCTTC
>TRBJ1-2|.|.|TRBV7-3
CASSLGGDYGYTF
TGTGCCAGCAGCTTGGGGGGCGACTATGGCTACACCTTC
>TRBJ1-1|.|.|TRBV6-5
CASSYGTGGTEAFF
TGTGCCAGCAGCTACGGGACCGGGGGGACTGAAGCTTTCTTT
>TRBJ1-3|.|.|TRBV18
CASSPDEPSGNTIYF
TGTGCCAGCTCACCAGACGAACCCTCTGGAAACACCATATATTTT
>TRBJ1-5|.|.|TRBV28
CASSLSGGPNQPQHF
TGTGCCAGCAGCTTATCTGGGGGTCCCAATCAGCCCCAGCATTTT
>TRBJ2-3|.|.|TRBV6-5
CASSYRYTGNTDTQYF
TGTGCCAGCAGTTACCGATACACAGGGAACACAGATACGCAGTATTTT
>TRBJ1-3|.|.|TRBV28
CASSVPMNTIYF
TGTGCCAGCAGTGTCCCTATGAACACCATATATTTT
>TRBJ2-1|.|.|TRBV6-5
CASGPLGPYNEQFF
TGTGCCAGCGGGCCCCTGGGACCCTACAATGAGCAGTTCTTC
>TRBJ1-3|TRBD1|.|TRBV7-2
CASSLNQGATGNTIYF
TGTGCCAGCAGCCTAAACCAGGGGGCGACCGGAAACACCATATATTTT
>TRBJ2-5|TRBD1|.|TRBV6-6
CASSYGDRGLETQYF
TGTGCCAGCAGTTATGGGGACAGGGGCTTGGAGACCCAGTACTTC
>TRBJ2-2|.|.|TRBV2
CASSEYTGELFF
TGTGCCAGCAGTGAATACACCGGGGAGCTGTTTTTT
>TRBJ2-5|.|once|TRBV4-1
CASSQGRTQETQYF
TGCGCCAGCAGCCAAGGACGGACCCAAGAGACCCAGTACTTC
>TRBJ2-3|.|.|TRBV6-5
CATRWSDTQYF
TGTGCCACAAGGTGGTCGGATACGCAGTATTTT
>TRBJ2-3|.|.|TRBV5-4
CASRMGGKSTDTQYF
TGTGCCAGCAGAATGGGGGGAAAAAGCACAGATACGCAGTATTTT
>TRBJ1-1|.|.|TRBV7-3
CASSLYGENTEAFF
TGTGCCAGCAGCTTATACGGGGAGAACACTGAAGCTTTCTTT
>TRBJ1-1|.|.|TRBV6-2/TRBV6-3
CASSSTYDTEAFF
TGTGCCAGCAGTTCGACATATGACACTGAAGCTTTCTTT
>TRBJ1-1|.|.|TRBV5-1
CASSPGPRLGLNTEAFF
TGCGCCAGCAGCCCGGGACCCCGGTTGGGCCTGAACACTGAAGCTTTCTTT
>TRBJ2-5|.|once|TRBV5-1
CASSGGKHQETQYF
TGCGCCAGCAGCGGGGGCAAACACCAAGAGACCCAGTACTTC
>TRBJ1-2|.|.|TRBV19
CASRPTPLAYGYTF
TGTGCCAGCCGGCCCACTCCCCTTGCCTATGGCTACACCTTC
>TRBJ1-1|.|.|TRBV6-4
CASRVESGTEAFF
TGTGCCAGCAGAGTCGAATCAGGCACTGAAGCTTTCTTT
>TRBJ1-6|TRBD1|.|TRBV19
CASSEHRDRNPNSPLHF
TGTGCCAGTAGTGAACACCGGGACAGGAACCCAAATTCACCCCTCCACTTT
>TRBJ1-1|.|.|TRBV5-1
CASSMRFQGGMNTEAFF
TGCGCCAGCAGCATGCGGTTCCAGGGTGGGATGAACACTGAAGCTTTCTTT
>TRBJ2-2|.|.|TRBV2
CASTRDSTGELFF
TGTGCCAGCACCAGGGATTCCACCGGGGAGCTGTTTTTT
>TRBJ1-1|.|.|TRBV7-9
CASSDWVENTEAFF
TGTGCCAGCAGCGATTGGGTGGAAAACACTGAAGCTTTCTTT
>TRBJ2-1|TRBD2|.|TRBV7-2
CASSVTSGGAIEQFF
TGTGCCAGCAGTGTCACTAGCGGGGGGGCCATTGAGCAGTTCTTC
>TRBJ1-2|TRBD1|.|TRBV11-2
CASSFIGQGFYGYTF
TGTGCCAGCAGCTTTATAGGACAGGGATTTTATGGCTACACCTTC
>TRBJ2-5|.|.|TRBV18
CASSPGRGETQYF
TGTGCCAGCTCACCGGGCAGGGGAGAGACCCAGTACTTC
>TRBJ1-1|.|.|TRBV5-1
CASSQDQGRVEAFF
TGCGCCAGCAGTCAAGATCAGGGGAGGGTTGAAGCTTTCTTT
>TRBJ1-6|.|.|TRBV3-1/TRBV3-2
CASSLSPQVSSYNSPLHF
TGTGCCAGCAGCTTATCCCCCCAAGTGAGCTCCTATAATTCACCCCTCCACTTT